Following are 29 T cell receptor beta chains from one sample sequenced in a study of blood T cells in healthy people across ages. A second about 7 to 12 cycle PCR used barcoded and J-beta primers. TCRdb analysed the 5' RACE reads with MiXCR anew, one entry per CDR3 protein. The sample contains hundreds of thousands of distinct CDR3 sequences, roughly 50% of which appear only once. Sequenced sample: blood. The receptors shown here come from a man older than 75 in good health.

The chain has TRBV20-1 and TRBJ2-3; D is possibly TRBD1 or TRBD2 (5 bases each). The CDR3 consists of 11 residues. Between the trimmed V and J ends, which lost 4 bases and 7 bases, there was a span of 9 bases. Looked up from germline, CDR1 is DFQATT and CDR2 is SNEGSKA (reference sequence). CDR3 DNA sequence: TGCAGTGCTATCTGGGGGAATACGCAGTATTTT. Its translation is CSAIWGNTQYF.

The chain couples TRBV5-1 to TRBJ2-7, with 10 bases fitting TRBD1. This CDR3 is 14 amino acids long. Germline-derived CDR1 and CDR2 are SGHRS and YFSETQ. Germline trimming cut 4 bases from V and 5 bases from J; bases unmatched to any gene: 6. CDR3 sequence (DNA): TGCGCCAGCAGCCCTGGGGACAGGGGCAACGAGCAGTACTTC. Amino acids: CASSPGDRGNEQYF.

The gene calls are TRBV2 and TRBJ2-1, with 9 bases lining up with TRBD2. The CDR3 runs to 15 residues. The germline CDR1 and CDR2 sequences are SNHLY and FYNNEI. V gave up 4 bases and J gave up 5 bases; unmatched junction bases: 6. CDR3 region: CASSVELAGNNEQFF. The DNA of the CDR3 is TGTGCCAGCAGTGTCGAGCTAGCGGGAAACAATGAGCAGTTCTTC.

The CDR3, as DNA: TGCAGCGTTGAAGCGACAGGGTCTTTAGGCTACACCTTC. Translating it yields CSVEATGSLGYTF. The chain links TRBV29-1 to TRBJ1-2; 7 bases match TRBD1. The CDR3 contains 13 residues. V was pared by 1 base and J by 8 bases, with 7 bases of the junction left unmatched. The germline V gene encodes CDR1 SQVTM and CDR2 ANQGSEA.

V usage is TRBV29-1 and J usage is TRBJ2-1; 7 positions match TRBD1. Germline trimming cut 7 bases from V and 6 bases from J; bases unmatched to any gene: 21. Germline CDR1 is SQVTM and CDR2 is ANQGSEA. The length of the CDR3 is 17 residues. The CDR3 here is CSATLKITGQIFNEQFF. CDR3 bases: TGCAGCGCCACACTGAAAATTACGGGACAGATCTTCAATGAGCAGTTCTTC.

Here the CDR3 reads CASSQTGTAPRNTIYF. CDR3 in DNA: TGTGCCAGCAGCCAGACGGGGACGGCCCCAAGAAACACCATATATTTT. The chain uses TRBV3-1 and TRBJ1-3; possibly TRBD1 for D (5 bases). CDR3 length: 16 amino acids. Deletions cut 3 bases from V and 5 bases from J, with 17 bases between. CDR1 and CDR2 (germline): LGHDT, YNNKEL (reference sequence).

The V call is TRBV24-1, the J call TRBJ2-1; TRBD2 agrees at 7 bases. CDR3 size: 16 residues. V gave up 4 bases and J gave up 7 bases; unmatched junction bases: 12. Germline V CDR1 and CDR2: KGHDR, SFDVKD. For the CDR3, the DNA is TGTGCCACCAGTGAAGTGGGAGCGGGGCCGGGGAATGAGCAGTTCTTC. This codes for CATSEVGAGPGNEQFF.

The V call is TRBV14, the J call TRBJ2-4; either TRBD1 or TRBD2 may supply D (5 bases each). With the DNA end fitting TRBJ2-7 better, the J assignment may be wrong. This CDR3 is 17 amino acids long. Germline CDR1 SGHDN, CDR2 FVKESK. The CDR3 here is CASSQEPSRGDPYEQYF. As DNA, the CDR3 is TGTGCCAGCAGCCAAGAACCCTCAAGGGGAGACCCCTACGAGCAGTACTTC.

Here the CDR3 DNA reads TGTGCCAGCAGTGACCGCCCGGGTGAGCAGTTCTTC. Its translation is CASSDRPGEQFF. The V gene is TRBV2, the J gene TRBJ2-1; D is unclear. Germline V CDR1 and CDR2: SNHLY, FYNNEI. The CDR3 has 12 amino acids. Trimming took 3 bases from V and 9 from J, leaving 9 bases between them.

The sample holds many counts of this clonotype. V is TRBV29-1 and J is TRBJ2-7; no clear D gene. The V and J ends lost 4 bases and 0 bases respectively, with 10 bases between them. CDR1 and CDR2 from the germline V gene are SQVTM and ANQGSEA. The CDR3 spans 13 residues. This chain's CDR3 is CSVVDESSYEQYF. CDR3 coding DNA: TGCAGCGTTGTTGACGAGAGCTCCTACGAGCAGTACTTC.

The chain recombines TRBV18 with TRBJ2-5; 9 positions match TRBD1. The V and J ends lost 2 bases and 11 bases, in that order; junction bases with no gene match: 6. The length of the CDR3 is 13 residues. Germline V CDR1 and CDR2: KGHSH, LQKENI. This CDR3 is CASSPGTGSEQYF. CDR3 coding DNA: TGTGCCAGCTCACCAGGGACAGGGAGTGAGCAGTACTTC. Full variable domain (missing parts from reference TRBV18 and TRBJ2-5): NAGVMQNPRHLVRRRGQEARLRCSPMKGHSHVYWYRQLPEEGLKFMVYLQKENIIDESGMPKERFSAEFPKEGPSILRIQQVVRGDSAAYFCASSPGTGSEQYFGPGTRLLVL.

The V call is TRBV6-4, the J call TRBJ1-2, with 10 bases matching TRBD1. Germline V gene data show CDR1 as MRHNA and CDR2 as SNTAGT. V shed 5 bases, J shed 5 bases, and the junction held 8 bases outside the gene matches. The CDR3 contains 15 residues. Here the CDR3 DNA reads TGTGCCAGCAGTCAGACCGGGACAGGGGATTATGGCTACACCTTC. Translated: CASSQTGTGDYGYTF.

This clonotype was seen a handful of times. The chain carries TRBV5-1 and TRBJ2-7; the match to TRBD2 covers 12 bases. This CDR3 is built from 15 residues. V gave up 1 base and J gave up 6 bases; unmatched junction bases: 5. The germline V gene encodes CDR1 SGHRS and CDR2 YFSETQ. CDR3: CASSLTRLAGVEQYF. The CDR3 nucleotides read TGCGCCAGCAGCTTGACTCGACTAGCGGGAGTCGAGCAGTACTTC.

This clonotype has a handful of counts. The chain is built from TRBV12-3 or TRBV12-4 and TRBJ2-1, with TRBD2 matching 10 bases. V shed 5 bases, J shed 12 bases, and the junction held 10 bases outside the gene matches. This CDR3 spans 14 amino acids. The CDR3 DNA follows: TGTGCCAGCAGTCCTAAACCTAGCGGGAGTGGGCAGTTCTTC. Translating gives CASSPKPSGSGQFF.

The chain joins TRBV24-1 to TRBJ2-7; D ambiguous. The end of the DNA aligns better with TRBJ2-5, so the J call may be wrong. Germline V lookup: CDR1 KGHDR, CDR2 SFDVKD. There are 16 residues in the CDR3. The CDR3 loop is CATSDLGAGLEETQYF. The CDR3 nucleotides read TGTGCCACCAGTGATTTGGGTGCAGGCCTCGAGGAGACCCAGTACTTC.

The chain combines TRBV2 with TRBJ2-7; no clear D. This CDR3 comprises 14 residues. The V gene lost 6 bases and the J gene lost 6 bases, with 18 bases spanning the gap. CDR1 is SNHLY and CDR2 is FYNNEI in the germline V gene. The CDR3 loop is CASRSGLITSEQYF. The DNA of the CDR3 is TGTGCCAGCAGGTCTGGCCTAATCACGTCCGAGCAGTACTTC.

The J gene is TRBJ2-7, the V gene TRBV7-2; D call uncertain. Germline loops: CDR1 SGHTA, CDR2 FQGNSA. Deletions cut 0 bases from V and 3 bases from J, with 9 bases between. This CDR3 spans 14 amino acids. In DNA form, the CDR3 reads TGTGCCAGCAGCTTAGCGGGCGGCGACTACGAGCAGTACTTC. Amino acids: CASSLAGGDYEQYF.

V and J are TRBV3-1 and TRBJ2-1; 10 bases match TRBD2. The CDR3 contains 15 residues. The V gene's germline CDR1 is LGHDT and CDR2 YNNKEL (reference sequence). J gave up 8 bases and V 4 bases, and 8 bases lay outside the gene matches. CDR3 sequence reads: CASSLSGRATDEQFF. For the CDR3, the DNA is TGTGCCAGCAGCCTGAGCGGGAGGGCCACGGATGAGCAGTTCTTC.

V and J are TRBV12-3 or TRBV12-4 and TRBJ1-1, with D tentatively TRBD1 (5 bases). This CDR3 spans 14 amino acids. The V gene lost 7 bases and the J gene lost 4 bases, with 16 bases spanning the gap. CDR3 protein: CASNIPGGGTEAFF. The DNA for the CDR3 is TGTGCCAGCAATATCCCGGGGGGGGGCACTGAAGCTTTCTTT.

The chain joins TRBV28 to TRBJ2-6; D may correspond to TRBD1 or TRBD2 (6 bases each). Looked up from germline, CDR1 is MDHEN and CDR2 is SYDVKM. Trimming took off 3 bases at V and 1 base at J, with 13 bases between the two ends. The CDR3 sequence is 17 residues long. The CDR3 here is CASSLRGGRSGANVLTF. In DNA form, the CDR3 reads TGTGCCAGCAGTTTGAGAGGGGGGCGTTCTGGGGCCAACGTCCTGACTTTC. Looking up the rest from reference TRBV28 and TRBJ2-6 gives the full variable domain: DVKVTQSSRYLVKRTGEKVFLECVQDMDHENMFWYRQDPGLGLRLIYFSYDVKMKEKGDIPEGYSVSREKKERFSLILESASTNQTSMYLCASSLRGGRSGANVLTFGAGSRLTVL.

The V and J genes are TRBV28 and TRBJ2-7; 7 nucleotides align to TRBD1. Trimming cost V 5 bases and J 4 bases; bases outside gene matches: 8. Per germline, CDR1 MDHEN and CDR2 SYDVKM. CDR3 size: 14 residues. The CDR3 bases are TGTGCCAGCAGTGGATGGGGACAGAGTTACGAGCAGTACTTC. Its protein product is CASSGWGQSYEQYF.

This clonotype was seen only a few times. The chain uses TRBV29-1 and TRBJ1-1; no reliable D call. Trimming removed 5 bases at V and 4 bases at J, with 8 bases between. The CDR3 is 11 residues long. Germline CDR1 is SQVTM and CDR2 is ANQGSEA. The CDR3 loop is CSVSRSTEAFF. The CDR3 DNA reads TGCAGCGTTAGTCGGAGCACTGAAGCTTTCTTT.

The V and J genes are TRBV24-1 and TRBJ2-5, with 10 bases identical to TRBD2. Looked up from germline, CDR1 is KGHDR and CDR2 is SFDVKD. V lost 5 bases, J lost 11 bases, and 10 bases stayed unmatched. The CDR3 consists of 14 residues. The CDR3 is CATSALGLAVPQYF. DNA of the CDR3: TGTGCCACCAGTGCCTTAGGACTAGCGGTACCGCAGTACTTC.

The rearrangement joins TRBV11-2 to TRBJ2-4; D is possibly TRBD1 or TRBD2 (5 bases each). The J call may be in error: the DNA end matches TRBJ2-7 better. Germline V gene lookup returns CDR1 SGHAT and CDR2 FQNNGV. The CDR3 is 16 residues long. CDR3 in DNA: TGTGCCAGCAGCTTAGTCCCCGGGACCGCAGCCTACGAGCAGTACTTC. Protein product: CASSLVPGTAAYEQYF.

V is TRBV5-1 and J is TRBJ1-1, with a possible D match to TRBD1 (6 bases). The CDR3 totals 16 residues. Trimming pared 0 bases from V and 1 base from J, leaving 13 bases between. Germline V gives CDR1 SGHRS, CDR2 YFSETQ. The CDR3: CASSLVGQSGNTEAFF. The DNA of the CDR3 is TGCGCCAGCAGCTTGGTTGGACAGTCGGGGAACACTGAAGCTTTCTTT. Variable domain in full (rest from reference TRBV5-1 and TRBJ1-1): KAGVTQTPRYLIKTRGQQVTLSCSPISGHRSVSWYQQTPGQGLQFLFEYFSETQRNKGNFPGRFSGRQFSNSRSEMNVSTLELGDSALYLCASSLVGQSGNTEAFFGQGTRLTVV.

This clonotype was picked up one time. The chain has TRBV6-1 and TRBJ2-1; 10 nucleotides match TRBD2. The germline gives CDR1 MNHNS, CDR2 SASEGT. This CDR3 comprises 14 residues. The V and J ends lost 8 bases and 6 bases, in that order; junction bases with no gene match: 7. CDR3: CASLQREGRNEQFF. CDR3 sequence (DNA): TGTGCCAGCTTACAGCGGGAGGGCCGCAATGAGCAGTTCTTC.

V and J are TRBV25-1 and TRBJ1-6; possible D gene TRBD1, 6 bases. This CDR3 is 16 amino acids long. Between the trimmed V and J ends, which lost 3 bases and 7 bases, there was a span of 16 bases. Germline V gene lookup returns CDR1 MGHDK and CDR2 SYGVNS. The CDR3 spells CASSDRPPGENSPLHF. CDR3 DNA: TGTGCCAGCAGTGACCGGCCCCCAGGGGAGAATTCACCCCTCCACTTT.

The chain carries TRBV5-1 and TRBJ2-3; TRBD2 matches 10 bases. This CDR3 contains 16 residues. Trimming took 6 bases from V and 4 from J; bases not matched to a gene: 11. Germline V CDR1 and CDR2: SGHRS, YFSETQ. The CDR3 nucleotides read TGCGCCAGCACCGAGCCTAGCGGGAGTGGTTCAGATACGCAGTATTTT. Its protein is CASTEPSGSGSDTQYF.

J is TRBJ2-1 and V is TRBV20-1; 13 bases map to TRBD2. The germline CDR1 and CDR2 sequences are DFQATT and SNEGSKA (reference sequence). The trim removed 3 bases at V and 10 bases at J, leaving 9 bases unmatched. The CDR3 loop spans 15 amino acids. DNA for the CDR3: TGCAGTGCTAGGAGGACTAGCGGGAGAGCCCGCGAGCAGTTCTTC. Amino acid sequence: CSARRTSGRAREQFF.